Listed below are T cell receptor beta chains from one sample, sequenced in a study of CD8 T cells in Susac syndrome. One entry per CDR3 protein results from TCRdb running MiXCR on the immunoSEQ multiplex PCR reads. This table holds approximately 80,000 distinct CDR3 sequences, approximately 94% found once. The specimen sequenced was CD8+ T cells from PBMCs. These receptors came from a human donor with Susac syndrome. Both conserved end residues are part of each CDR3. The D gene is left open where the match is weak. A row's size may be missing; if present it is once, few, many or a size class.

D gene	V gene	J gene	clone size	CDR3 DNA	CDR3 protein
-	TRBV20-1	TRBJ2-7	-	TGCAGTGCCATGATGGACGGATACTACGAGCAGTACTTC	CSAMMDGYYEQYF
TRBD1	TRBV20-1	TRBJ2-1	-	TGCAGTGCTAGAGGCTTGACAGGGGATGAGCAGTTCTTC	CSARGLTGDEQFF
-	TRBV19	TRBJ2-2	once	TGTGCCAGTACCCCCCGGACCGGGGAGCTGTTTTTT	CASTPRTGELFF
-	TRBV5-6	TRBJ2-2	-	TGTGCCAGCAGCCCCGGTGTTGGGACCGGGGAGCTGTTTTTT	CASSPGVGTGELFF
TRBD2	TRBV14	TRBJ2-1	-	TGTGCCAGCAGCCCCTGGGAGCGGGGGGTCTTAGACGGTGAGCAGTTCTTC	CASSPWERGVLDGEQFF
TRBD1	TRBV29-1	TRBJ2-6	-	TGCAGCGTTGCCGGGACAGGGGGCTCTGGGGCCAACGTCCTGACTTTC	CSVAGTGGSGANVLTF
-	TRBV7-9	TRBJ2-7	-	TGTGCCAGCAGCTTACAAGGAGGGCACGAGCAGTACTTC	CASSLQGGHEQYF
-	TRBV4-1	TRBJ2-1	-	TGCGCCAGCAGCCAAGATCGTCACGTCCAGTTCTTC	CASSQDRHVQFF
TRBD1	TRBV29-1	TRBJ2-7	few	TGCAGCGTTGTGACAGGGCCTTACTACGAGCAGTACTTC	CSVVTGPYYEQYF
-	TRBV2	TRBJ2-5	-	TGTGCCAGCCTAAATGGCGACCAGTACTTC	CASLNGDQYF
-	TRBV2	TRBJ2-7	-	TGTGCCAGCAGTCCTCGGACAGACGTCTCCTACGAGCAGTACTTC	CASSPRTDVSYEQYF
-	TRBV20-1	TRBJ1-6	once	TGCAGTGCTAGGGGTTACCGGGACGGAAATTCACCCCTCCACTTT	CSARGYRDGNSPLHF
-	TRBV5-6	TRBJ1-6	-	TGTGCCAGCAGCTTGGACAGAAGGAATTCACCCCTCCACTTT	CASSLDRRNSPLHF
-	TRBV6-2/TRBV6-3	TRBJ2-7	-	TGTGCCAGCGTGGTTACAGGCGGAGGAGTCTACGAGCAGTACTTC	CASVVTGGGVYEQYF
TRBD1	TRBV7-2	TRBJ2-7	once	TGTGCCAGCAGCCCAAGAGGGGACAGGGTCCACGAGCAGTACTTC	CASSPRGDRVHEQYF
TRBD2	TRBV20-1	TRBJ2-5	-	TGCAGTGCTAGAAATCCTAGCGGGGGGAGGCAAGAGACCCAGTACTTC	CSARNPSGGRQETQYF
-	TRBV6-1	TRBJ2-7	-	TGTGCCAGCACGAGAATTGGACAGCACGAGCAGTACTTC	CASTRIGQHEQYF
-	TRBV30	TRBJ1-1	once	TGTGCCTGGAGTTCCGCAGGGCTACGGACTATGAACACTGAAGCTTTCTTT	CAWSSAGLRTMNTEAFF
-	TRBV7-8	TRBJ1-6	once	TGTGCCAGCAGGGAGACAAAGGATTCACCCCTCCACTTT	CASRETKDSPLHF
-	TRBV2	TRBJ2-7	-	TGTGCCAGCAGGGGCGGACAGCAGTACTTC	CASRGGQQYF